These 19 T cell receptor beta chains came from one sample sequenced in a study of T cell clonality in common variable immunodeficiency. Some clones are missing from TCRdb's copy, which holds only in-frame ones; the method was immunoSEQ multiplex PCR. This sample comprises over 50,000 clones, none seen once only. Sequenced: peripheral blood mononuclear cells. The receptors were gathered from a person aged 18 to 75 in good health.

This clone was detected many times. The CDR3 extends 3 residues past the end of the read, so its final part is completed from the germline J gene. This chain connects TRBV18 to TRBJ2-1, with 13 nucleotides matching TRBD2. V shed 6 bases, J shed 5 bases, and the junction held 4 bases outside the gene matches. From germline, CDR1 is KGHSH and CDR2 LQKENI. The CDR3 consists of 15 residues. The CDR3 loop reads CASSSGTSGNNEQFF. CDR3 DNA (partial): TGTGCCAGCTCTTCAGGGACTAGCGGGAACAATGAG.

This clone has at least ten counts. The read ends 3 residues shy of where the CDR3 ends; the end is completed using the germline J gene. The rearrangement links TRBV7-6 to TRBJ2-7; 7 bases align to TRBD1. With 5 bases clipped from V and 1 base from J, the junction kept 17 bases outside the gene matches. The germline V gene encodes CDR1 SGHVS and CDR2 FNYEAQ. The CDR3 runs 18 residues. The CDR3 loop is CASSQGVSVDSPSYEQYF. CDR3 DNA (partial): TGTGCCAGCAGCCAGGGGGTGTCGGTGGACAGTCCGTCCTACGAG.

This clone showed up many times. The CDR3 goes on 3 residues after the read ends, and that part is filled in from the germline J gene. The chain recombines TRBV5-6 with TRBJ1-2; no clear D gene. This CDR3 has 12 amino acids. Germline V gives CDR1 SGHDT, CDR2 YYEEEE. Trimming removed 1 base at V and 4 bases at J, with 5 bases between. The CDR3 region is CASSLPGYGYTF. CDR3 bases read: TGTGCCAGCAGCTTGCCAGGCTATGGC.

This clone has a handful of counts. From the germline J gene comes the end of the CDR3, since the read stops 3 residues before it. The gene calls are TRBV7-2 and TRBJ1-2; no firm D call. The CDR3 extends over 15 amino acids. Per the germline V gene, CDR1 is SGHTA and CDR2 is FQGNSA. The CDR3 protein is CASSLTSGTYNDYTF. Incomplete CDR3 DNA: TGTGCCAGCAGCTTAACTAGCGGAACCTACAATGAC.

About this clone itself: The read ends 3 residues before the CDR3 terminus; that terminus is restored from the germline J gene. The chain is built from TRBV20-1 and TRBJ2-1, with 14 bases fitting TRBD2. The germline V gene encodes CDR1 DFQATT and CDR2 SNEGSKA (reference sequence). This CDR3 contains 18 residues. V lost 2 bases and J lost 7; bases outside the gene matches: 13. The CDR3 bases that were read are TGCAGTGCTAGAAAGACTAGCGGGAGGGCGGGATTGAGAAATGAG. Amino acid sequence: CSARKTSGRAGLRNE. The CDR3 reads in full as CSARKTSGRAGLRNEQFF.

This clone was found many times. Sequencing ends 3 residues short of the CDR3 end; the germline J gene provides the rest. The chain couples TRBV6-2 or TRBV6-3 to TRBJ1-1, with TRBD1 identical over 8 bases. Germline CDR1 is MNHEY and CDR2 is SVGEGT. This CDR3 spans 15 amino acids. J gave up 1 base and V 7 bases, and 8 bases lay outside the gene matches. CDR3 sequence reads: CASTNPGTGNTEAFF. The covered CDR3 bases are TGTGCCAGCACCAACCCCGGGACAGGGAACACTGAA.

In its sample, this clone was seen many times. The missing CDR3 end, 3 residues past where the read stops, is filled in from the germline J gene. The rearrangement joins TRBV2 to TRBJ2-7; 7 bases agree with TRBD1. Per the germline V gene, CDR1 is SNHLY and CDR2 is FYNNEI. There are 14 residues in the CDR3. Trimming at V came to 3 bases and at J to 6 bases, leaving 8 bases not matched to a gene. The CDR3 loop is CASSEPTGVAEQYF. The covered CDR3 bases are TGTGCCAGCAGTGAGCCTACAGGGGTGGCCGAG.

This clone was seen many times. The sequence runs out 3 residues before the end of the CDR3; the remainder is reconstructed from the germline J gene. The V gene is TRBV5-1, the J gene TRBJ2-7; TRBD2 aligns across 8 bases. The CDR3 has 14 residues. With V trimmed by 4 bases and J by 6 bases, 9 bases remained unmatched. Germline CDR1 is SGHRS and CDR2 is YFSETQ. Here the CDR3 reads CASSTGTSFIEQYF. The CDR3 bases that were read are TGCGCCAGCAGCACTGGGACTAGTTTCATCGAG.

There are a few counts of this clone. The DNA read from the CDR3 is TGTGCCAGCAGACTACTGTACAGGGGATCTAACTATGGC. Encoded protein: CASRLLYRGSNYG. The CDR3 reads in full as CASRLLYRGSNYGYTF. The J gene is TRBJ1-2, the V gene TRBV2; 7 bases fit TRBD1. The sequenced fragment ends 3 residues before the CDR3 boundary, so the rest is inferred from the germline J gene. CDR1 SNHLY and CDR2 FYNNEI come from the germline V gene. The CDR3 loop spans 16 amino acids. V dropped 6 bases and J dropped 0; count of bases not matched to a gene: 10.

At least ten counts were recorded for this clone. The read gets to within 3 residues of the CDR3 end, and the germline J gene fills in the rest. The chain employs TRBV12-3 or TRBV12-4 and TRBJ2-1, with D hard to call. The CDR3 has 17 residues. V lost 2 bases and J 0 bases, leaving 14 bases between the germline ends. The CDR3 here is CASSLTVRLSSYNEQFF. The sequenced part of the CDR3 DNA is TGTGCCAGCAGTTTAACAGTCCGATTGAGCTCCTACAATGAG.

This clone was recorded at least ten times. The CDR3 protein is CASSLKVNSPLHF. Partial CDR3 DNA: TGTGCCAGCAGCTTAAAGGTGAATTCACCC. The rearrangement joins TRBV7-9 to TRBJ1-6; D is undetermined. The CDR3 end falls 3 residues outside the read, so it is completed with the germline J gene. Trimming pared 2 bases from V and 7 bases from J, leaving 6 bases between. This CDR3 spans 13 amino acids. The V gene's germline CDR1 is SEHNR and CDR2 FQNEAQ (reference sequence). Looking up the rest from reference TRBV7-9 and TRBJ1-6 gives the full variable domain: DTGVSQNPRHKITKRGQNVTFRCDPISEHNRLYWYRQTLGQGPEFLTYFQNEAQLEKSRLLSDRFSAERPKGSFSTLEIQRTEQGDSAMYLCASSLKVNSPLHFGNGTRLTVT.

Comments on this clone: The read gets to within 3 residues of the CDR3 end, and the germline J gene fills in the rest. The J gene is TRBJ2-7, the V gene TRBV7-6; 7 bases match TRBD1. The V segment lost 4 bases and the J segment 0 bases; nucleotides outside the gene matches: 6. This CDR3 contains 15 residues. The germline V gene has CDR1 SGHVS and CDR2 FNYEAQ. The CDR3 sequence: CASSSRGQSSYEQYF. Partial CDR3 DNA: TGTGCCAGCAGCTCAAGGGGACAGAGCTCCTACGAG.

This clone was detected only a few times. The sequenced fragment ends 3 residues before the CDR3 boundary, so the rest is inferred from the germline J gene. The gene calls are TRBV18 and TRBJ1-5; D possibly corresponds to TRBD1 (5 bases). V lost 4 bases and J lost 6, with 16 bases in between. Germline CDR1 KGHSH, CDR2 LQKENI. The CDR3 is 15 residues long. CDR3 DNA (partial): TGTGCCAGCTCACTTGGGGTGCAGGGTCGTCAGCCC. The encoded protein is CASSLGVQGRQP. The whole CDR3 region reads CASSLGVQGRQPQHF.

This clone was picked up many times. The CDR3 is cut off 3 residues early in the read; its end comes from the germline J gene. The chain is built from TRBV30 and TRBJ2-6; perhaps TRBD2 as D (5 bases). Trimming left V 0 bases short and J 0 bases short, with 6 bases between. This CDR3 has 15 residues. Germline V lookup: CDR1 GTSNPN, CDR2 SVGIG (reference sequence). CDR3: CAWSVGVSGANVLTF. The sequenced CDR3 bases are TGTGCCTGGAGTGTCGGGGTCTCTGGGGCCAACGTC.

This clone was counted at least ten times. The CDR3 end is not reached by the read, which stops 3 residues before it; the germline J gene fills it in. At the DNA level, this CDR3 is encoded by other sequences in the same sample as well. The rearrangement links TRBV7-2 to TRBJ2-3; the match to TRBD2 covers 9 bases. The trim removed 0 bases at V and 6 bases at J, leaving 7 bases unmatched. Germline lookup yields CDR1 SGHTA and CDR2 FQGNSA. The CDR3 sequence is 16 residues long. The covered CDR3 bases are TGTGCCAGCAGCTTAGCGGCGGGAGGGCCAGCCGATACG. Residues: CASSLAAGGPADT. From start to end, the CDR3 is CASSLAAGGPADTQYF. Full variable domain (remainder filled in from reference TRBV7-2 and TRBJ2-3): GAGVSQSPSNKVTEKGKDVELRCDPISGHTALYWYRQSLGQGLEFLIYFQGNSAPDKSGLPSDRFSAERTGGSVSTLTIQRTQQEDSAVYLCASSLAAGGPADTQYFGPGTRLTVL.

The table lists this clone with many counts. The CDR3 sequence is CASSLRGRHGELFF. Partial CDR3 DNA: TGTGCCAGCAGCCTACGGGGGAGGCACGGGGAG. The chain is built from TRBV7-8 and TRBJ2-2; D is possibly TRBD2 (6 bases). The read comes to an end 3 residues before the CDR3 does, leaving the germline J gene to fill in the end. This CDR3 region has 14 residues. CDR1 and CDR2 from the germline V gene are SGHVS and FQNEAQ. The germline V and J ends were trimmed by 5 bases and 7 bases, with 14 bases remaining between them.

The table lists this clone with many counts. The read stops 3 residues short of the end of the CDR3; the missing end is completed from the germline J gene. The V and J genes are TRBV20-1 and TRBJ1-4; weak D call: TRBD1 (6 bases). CDR3 length equals 15 residues. Germline V CDR1 and CDR2: DFQATT, SNEGSKA (reference sequence). Trimming stripped 4 bases from V and 3 bases from J, with 15 bases between. The DNA read from the CDR3 is TGCAGTGCTAAGGGGGAGGGAAGGGCTAATGAAAAA. Amino acids: CSAKGEGRANEK. From start to end, the CDR3 is CSAKGEGRANEKLFF.

This clone was seen at least ten times. Sequencing ends 3 residues short of the CDR3 end; the germline J gene provides the rest. J is TRBJ2-7 and V is TRBV7-9; D might be TRBD1 (5 bases). Between the trimmed V and J ends, which lost 5 bases and 2 bases, there was a span of 10 bases. Germline assignment: CDR1 SEHNR and CDR2 FQNEAQ (reference sequence). The CDR3 runs to 13 residues. CDR3 loop: CASSPETAYEQYF. The CDR3 bases that were read are TGTGCCAGCAGCCCCGAGACAGCCTACGAG. The full variable domain, completed using reference TRBV7-9 and TRBJ2-7, is DTGVSQNPRHKITKRGQNVTFRCDPISEHNRLYWYRQTLGQGPEFLTYFQNEAQLEKSRLLSDRFSAERPKGSFSTLEIQRTEQGDSAMYLCASSPETAYEQYFGPGTRLTVT.

This clone appeared many times. The read terminates 3 residues before the CDR3 end, so the remaining end is supplied by the germline J gene. The rearrangement joins TRBV2 to TRBJ2-5; 8 nucleotides agree with TRBD2. Germline V gene sequence: CDR1 SNHLY, CDR2 FYNNEI. Trimming at V came to 4 bases and at J to 4 bases, leaving 5 bases not matched to a gene. This CDR3 has 14 residues. The CDR3 DNA, read in part, is TGTGCCAGCAGTGCCAGCGGGAGTCGAGAGACC. Its translation is CASSASGSRET. The full-length CDR3 reads as CASSASGSRETQYF.